The rows below give T cell receptor beta chains drawn from one sample of a study of CD8+CD57+ T cells in acquired aplastic anemia. TCRdb re-analysed the reads in MiXCR, keeping a single row per CDR3 protein. The sample lists 200,000 to 250,000 distinct CDR3 sequences; 55% to 65% were seen once. Material for sequencing was sorted CD4+, CD8+, or CD8+CD57+ T cells (not recorded which) from PBMCs. The source of these receptors is a human donor with aplastic anemia. The CDR3 runs from the conserved cysteine through the conserved F or W. D genes are given only for firm matches. Not all rows give a size; the values are once, few, many and, for expanded clones, a class.

J gene | clone size | D gene | V gene | CDR3 DNA | CDR3 protein
TRBJ1-2 | . | . | TRBV25-1 | TGTGCCAGCAGTGAACCGGGGATAAACTATGGCTACACCTTC | CASSEPGINYGYTF
TRBJ2-7 | . | TRBD2 | TRBV5-4 | TGTGCCAGCAGCTTGGTGGCTAGCGGGATCCACGAGCAGTACTTC | CASSLVASGIHEQYF
TRBJ2-5 | many | . | TRBV18 | TGTGCCAGCTCACCTCGTGGGGCAGGAACTCAAGAGACCCAGTACTTC | CASSPRGAGTQETQYF
TRBJ2-7 | . | . | TRBV7-2 | TGTGCCAGCAGCTCCTCGAGCAGCTCCTACGAGCAGTACTTC | CASSSSSSSYEQYF
TRBJ1-1 | . | . | TRBV9 | TGTGCCAGCAGCGGAGGGGACTCAGACGAGACTGAAGCTTTCTTT | CASSGGDSDETEAFF
TRBJ2-7 | . | . | TRBV20-1 | TGCAGTGCTAGAGATCAGGACGGGGGGCCAGACGAGCAGTACTTC | CSARDQDGGPDEQYF
TRBJ2-1 | . | . | TRBV20-1 | TGCAGTGCCCCAGACGACGGGGCCAACACCTACAATGAGCAGTTCTTC | CSAPDDGANTYNEQFF
TRBJ2-5 | . | TRBD2 | TRBV24-1 | TGTGCCACCAGTGACCGAGGCAGCGGGAGTTCTTGGGAGACCCAGTACTTC | CATSDRGSGSSWETQYF
TRBJ2-7 | . | . | TRBV29-1 | TGCAGCGTTGAAGCCCCTACCGATGGGTACTCATCCTACGAGCAGTACTTC | CSVEAPTDGYSSYEQYF
TRBJ1-1 | once | . | TRBV5-1 | TGCGCCAGCAGCTTGGAACCCTCGAACACTGAAGCTTTCTTT | CASSLEPSNTEAFF
TRBJ2-3 | many | . | TRBV24-1 | TGTGCCACCAGCCCCCGGGTTCCCCCGCCCGATACGCAGTATTTT | CATSPRVPPPDTQYF
TRBJ1-1 | few | . | TRBV7-2 | TGTGCCAGCAGCTCATGGACTGAAGCTTTCTTT | CASSSWTEAFF
TRBJ2-3 | many | TRBD1 | TRBV7-2 | TGTGCCAGCAGACCCCGGGACAGGGGGTACGCCACAGATACGCAGTATTTT | CASRPRDRGYATDTQYF
TRBJ1-2 | . | . | TRBV24-1 | TGTGCCACCAGTGCAGAGCACTATGGCTACACCTTC | CATSAEHYGYTF
TRBJ1-1 | . | . | TRBV4-1 | TGTGCCAGCAGCTTGATGTTGGGAGCTTTCTTT | CASSLMLGAFF